The clone carrying this TCR beta chain was counted only a few times. The antigen remains unidentified. This sample is part of a study of T-cell memory formation after mild COVID-19. General study findings and limits: Later expanders leaned toward CD4+, whereas clones contracting from day 15 to 85 were balanced CD4/CD8. The main location of contracting CD4+ clones was CM and EM, and that of contracting CD8+ clones was EMRA.

CDR1 DFQATT and CDR2 SNEGSKA come from the germline V gene (reference sequence). Trimming removed 0 bases from V and 4 bases from J, with 18 bases in between. The CDR3 has 17 residues. TCRdb used MiXCR to reprocess the 5' RACE reads, holding one entry per CDR3 protein. The repertoire holds around 370,000 distinct CDR3 sequences, with 20% to 25% as singletons. Material: PBMCs or a T cell subset sorted from them (not recorded which). The sequence derives from an adult woman who had mild COVID-19 (a few samples of this study predate the infection). Cell type and time point are not known. The V call is TRBV20-1, the J call TRBJ2-2; TRBD1 is a possible D gene (6 bases). The CDR3 DNA sequence: TGCAGTGCTAGAGACCGGCAGGGGTCCCGGAGCACCGGGGAGCTGTTTTTT. Translating it yields CSARDRQGSRSTGELFF.